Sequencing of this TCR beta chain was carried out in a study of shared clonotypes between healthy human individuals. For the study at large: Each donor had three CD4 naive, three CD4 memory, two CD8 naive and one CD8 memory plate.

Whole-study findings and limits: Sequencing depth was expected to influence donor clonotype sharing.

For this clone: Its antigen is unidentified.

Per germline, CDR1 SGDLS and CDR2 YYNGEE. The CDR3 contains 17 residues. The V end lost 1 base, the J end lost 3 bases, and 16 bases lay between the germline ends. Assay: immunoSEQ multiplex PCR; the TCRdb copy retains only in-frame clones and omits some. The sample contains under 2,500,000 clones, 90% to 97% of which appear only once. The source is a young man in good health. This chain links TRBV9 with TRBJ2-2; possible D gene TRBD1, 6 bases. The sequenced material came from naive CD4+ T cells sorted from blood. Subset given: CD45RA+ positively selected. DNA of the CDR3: TGTGCCAGCAGCGTACATCCCCAGGGGTCGGACACCGGGGAGCTGTTTTTT. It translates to CASSVHPQGSDTGELFF.